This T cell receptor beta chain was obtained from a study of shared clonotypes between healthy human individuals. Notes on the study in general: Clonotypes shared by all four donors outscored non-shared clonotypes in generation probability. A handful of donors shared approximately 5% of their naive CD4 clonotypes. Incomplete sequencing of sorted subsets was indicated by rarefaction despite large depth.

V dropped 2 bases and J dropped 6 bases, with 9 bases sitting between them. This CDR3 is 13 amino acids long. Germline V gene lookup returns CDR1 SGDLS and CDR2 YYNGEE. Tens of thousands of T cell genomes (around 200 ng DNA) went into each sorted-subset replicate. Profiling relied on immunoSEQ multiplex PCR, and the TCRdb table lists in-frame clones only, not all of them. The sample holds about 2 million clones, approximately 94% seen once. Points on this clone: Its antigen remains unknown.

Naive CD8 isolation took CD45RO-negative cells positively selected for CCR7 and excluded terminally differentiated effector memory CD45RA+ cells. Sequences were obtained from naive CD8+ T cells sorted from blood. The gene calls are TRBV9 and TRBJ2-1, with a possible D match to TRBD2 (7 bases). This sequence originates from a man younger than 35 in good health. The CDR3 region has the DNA TGTGCCAGCAGCGTCGGGGGGCCCAATGAGCAGTTCTTC. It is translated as CASSVGGPNEQFF.